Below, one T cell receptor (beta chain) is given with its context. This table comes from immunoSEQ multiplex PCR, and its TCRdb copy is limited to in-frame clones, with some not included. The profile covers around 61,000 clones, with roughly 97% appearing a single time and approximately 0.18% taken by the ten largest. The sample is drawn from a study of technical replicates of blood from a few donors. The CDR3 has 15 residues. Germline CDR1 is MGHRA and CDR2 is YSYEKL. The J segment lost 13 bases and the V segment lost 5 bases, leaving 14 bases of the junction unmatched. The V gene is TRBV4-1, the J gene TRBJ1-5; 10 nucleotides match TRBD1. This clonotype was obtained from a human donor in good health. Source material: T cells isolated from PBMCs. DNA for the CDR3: TGCGCCAGCAGCGGACCGGGACAGGGGTTCTCTGTTCAGCATTTT. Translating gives CASSGPGQGFSVQHF.